This T cell receptor beta chain was captured in a study of STAT5B mutations in CD4+ large granular lymphocyte leukemia. Findings and caveats of the study: Patient CD4-sorted repertoires looked more clonal than healthy CD4+ repertoires, even without putative leukemic clones. TRBV06-family usage was enriched in top patient clones (8/27) versus controls (2/35).

Trimming shortened V by 4 bases and J by 4 bases, and 14 bases separated the two germline ends. Looked up from germline, CDR1 is SGHNT and CDR2 is YYREEE (reference sequence). This CDR3 is built from 14 residues. This was a survey-level run. Method: immunoSEQ multiplex PCR; TCRdb's copy keeps in-frame clones and lacks some. The sample contains tens of thousands of clones, about 78% of which appear only once. As regards this clone: The antigen is unknown.

The gene calls are TRBV5-4 and TRBJ1-1; D possibly corresponds to TRBD1 (6 bases). The TCR sequence derives from a human donor in good health. Sequences were obtained from CD4+ T cells from blood buffy coats. CDR3 sequence (DNA): TGTGCCAGCAGCGCTTCCGGGGGGCGCACTGAAGCTTTCTTT. Amino acids: CASSASGGRTEAFF. Combining the CDR3 with reference TRBV5-4 and TRBJ1-1 gives the whole variable domain ETGVTQSPTHLIKTRGQQVTLRCSSQSGHNTVSWYQQALGQGPQFIFQYYREEENGRGNFPPRFSGLQFPNYSSELNVNALELDDSALYLCASSASGGRTEAFFGQGTRLTVV.